This T cell receptor beta chain is drawn from a study of blood T cell repertoires in COVID-19. Across the study: Acute-phase and convalescent COVID-19 samples originated in the United States, Italy and Spain. The cDNA or gDNA used as material had been derived from T cells, B-cell-depleted T cells, or PBMCs.

Recruited during active infection, patients (from Seattle) were subsequently followed longitudinally. In the source study's methods: Nucleated cell number was recorded as an estimate derived from reference gene primer amplification. The protocol was immunoSEQ multiplex PCR, while the TCRdb copy is restricted to in-frame clones and leaves out a portion. The V and J calls and clone size come from that table; D and trimming were worked out from the DNA. The sample contains about 120,000 clones, roughly 89% of which appear only once. The sequencing sample was made of peripheral blood. The TCR sequence derives from a woman aged 55-75 years with COVID-19, enrolled during active disease.

CDR3: CASSPSGGNTGELFF. CDR3 bases: TGTGCCAGCAGCCCTAGCGGGGGAAACACCGGGGAGCTGTTTTTT. The chain is built from TRBV7-2 and TRBJ2-2; 10 positions match TRBD2. With 5 bases clipped from V and 2 bases from J, the junction kept 2 bases outside the gene matches. The CDR3 is made up of 15 amino acids. From germline, CDR1 is SGHTA and CDR2 FQGNSA. Using reference TRBV7-2 and TRBJ2-2 for the parts outside the CDR3, the full variable domain is GAGVSQSPSNKVTEKGKDVELRCDPISGHTALYWYRQSLGQGLEFLIYFQGNSAPDKSGLPSDRFSAERTGGSVSTLTIQRTQQEDSAVYLCASSPSGGNTGELFFGEGSRLTVL.